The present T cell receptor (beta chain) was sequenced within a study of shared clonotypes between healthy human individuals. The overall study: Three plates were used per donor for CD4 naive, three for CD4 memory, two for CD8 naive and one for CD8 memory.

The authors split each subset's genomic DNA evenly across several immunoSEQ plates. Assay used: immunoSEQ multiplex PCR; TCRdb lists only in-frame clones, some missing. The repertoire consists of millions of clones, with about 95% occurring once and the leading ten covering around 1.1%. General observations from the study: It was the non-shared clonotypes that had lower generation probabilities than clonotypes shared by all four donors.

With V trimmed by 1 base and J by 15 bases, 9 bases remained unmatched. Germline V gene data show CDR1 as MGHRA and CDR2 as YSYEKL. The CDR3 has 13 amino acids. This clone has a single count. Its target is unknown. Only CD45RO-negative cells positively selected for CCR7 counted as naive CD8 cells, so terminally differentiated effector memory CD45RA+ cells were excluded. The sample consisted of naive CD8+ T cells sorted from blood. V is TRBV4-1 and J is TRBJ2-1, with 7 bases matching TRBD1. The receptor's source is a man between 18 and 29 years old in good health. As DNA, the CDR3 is TGCGCCAGCAGCCAAGTTTCCGGGACAGTGACGTTCTTC. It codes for CASSQVSGTVTFF.